The clone carrying this TCR beta chain came up a few times. The antigen remains undetermined. Unique-molecular-identifier-tagged TCR beta cDNA libraries were used. A population of about 1 to 11 million T cells gave rise to around 480,000 cDNA molecules. TCRdb reanalysed the PCR reads using MiXCR and keeps one entry per CDR3 protein. Of more than 500,000 distinct CDR3 sequences in the sample, around 34% were seen once. This sample was taken from a study of post-analysis software for immune sequencing data. Study at large: Clinical courses comprised relapsing-remitting, secondary progressive and progressive-relapsing multiple sclerosis. Whole-study findings and limits: People with multiple sclerosis had a significantly lower normalized Chao1 diversity than controls did. Compared with controls, patients had more of 4 or 5 TRBV segments, including TRBV5-6, TRBV5-1 and TRBV20-1. The F measure placed samples prepared in the same batch into strongly shared clusters.

The germline V gene has CDR1 MNHNY and CDR2 SVGAGI (reference sequence). CDR3 size: 16 residues. V gave up 4 bases and J gave up 1 base, with 14 bases separating them. The origin of this receptor is a girl under 18 with multiple sclerosis. The V and J genes are TRBV6-6 and TRBJ1-5, with D possibly matching TRBD1 (5 bases). Specimen: blood. Here the CDR3 reads CASSSPFGASNQPQHF. DNA of the CDR3: TGTGCCAGCAGTTCCCCCTTTGGGGCCAGCAATCAGCCCCAGCATTTT.